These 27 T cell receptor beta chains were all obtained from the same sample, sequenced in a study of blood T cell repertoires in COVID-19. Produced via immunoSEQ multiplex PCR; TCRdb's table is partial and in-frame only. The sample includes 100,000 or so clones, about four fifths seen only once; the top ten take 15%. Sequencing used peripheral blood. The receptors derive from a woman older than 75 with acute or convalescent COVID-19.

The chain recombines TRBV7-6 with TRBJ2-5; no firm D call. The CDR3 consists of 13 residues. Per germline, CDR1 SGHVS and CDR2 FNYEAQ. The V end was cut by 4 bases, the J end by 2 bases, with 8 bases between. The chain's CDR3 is CASSSRLQETQYF. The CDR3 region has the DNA TGTGCCAGCAGCTCGAGATTACAAGAGACCCAGTACTTC.

Here the CDR3 reads CAYFSTGDVYGYTF. CDR3 sequence (DNA): TGTGCCTACTTTTCCACAGGGGACGTCTATGGCTACACCTTC. This chain joins TRBV6-5 and TRBJ1-2, with 7 bases fitting TRBD1. V was clipped by 11 bases and J by 4 bases; unmatched bases: 13. CDR1 and CDR2 from the germline V gene are MNHEY and SVGAGI. The CDR3 is made up of 14 amino acids.

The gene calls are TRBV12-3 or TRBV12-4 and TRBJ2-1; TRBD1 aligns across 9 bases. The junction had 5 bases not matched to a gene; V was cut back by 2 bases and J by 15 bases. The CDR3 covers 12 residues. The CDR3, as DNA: TGTGCCAGCAGTTTAATGGGGACAGGGCCGTTCTTC. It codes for CASSLMGTGPFF.

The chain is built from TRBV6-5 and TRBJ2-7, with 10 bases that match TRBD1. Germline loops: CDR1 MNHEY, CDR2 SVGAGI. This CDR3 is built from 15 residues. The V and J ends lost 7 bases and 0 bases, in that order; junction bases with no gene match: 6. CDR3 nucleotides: TGTGCCAGCAAGAGGGACAGGGGTACCTCCTACGAGCAGTACTTC. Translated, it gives CASKRDRGTSYEQYF.

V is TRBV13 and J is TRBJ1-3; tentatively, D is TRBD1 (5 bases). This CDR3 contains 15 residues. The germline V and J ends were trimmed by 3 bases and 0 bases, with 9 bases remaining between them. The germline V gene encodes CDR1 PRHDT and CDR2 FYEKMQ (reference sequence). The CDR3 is CASSLYRSSGNTIYF. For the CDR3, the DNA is TGTGCCAGCAGCTTGTACAGGAGCTCTGGAAACACCATATATTTT.

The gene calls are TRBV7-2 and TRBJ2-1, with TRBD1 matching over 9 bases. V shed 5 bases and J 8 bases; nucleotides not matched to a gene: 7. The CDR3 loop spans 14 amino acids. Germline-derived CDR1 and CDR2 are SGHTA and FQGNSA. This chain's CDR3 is CASSPGDRVYEQFF. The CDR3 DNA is TGTGCCAGCAGCCCTGGGGACAGGGTCTATGAGCAGTTCTTC.

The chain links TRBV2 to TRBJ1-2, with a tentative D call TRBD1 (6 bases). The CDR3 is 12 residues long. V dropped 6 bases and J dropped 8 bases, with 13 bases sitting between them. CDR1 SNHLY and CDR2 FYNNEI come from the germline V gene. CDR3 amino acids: CASSETGWGYTF. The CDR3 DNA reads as TGTGCCAGCAGCGAAACAGGGTGGGGCTACACCTTC.

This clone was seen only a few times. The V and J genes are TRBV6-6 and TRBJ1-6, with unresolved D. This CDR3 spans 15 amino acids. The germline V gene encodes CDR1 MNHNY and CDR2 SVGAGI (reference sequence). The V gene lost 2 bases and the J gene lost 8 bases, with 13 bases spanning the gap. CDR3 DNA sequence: TGTGCCAGCAGTTACACGGCTGGGCGTGATTCACCCCTCCACTTT. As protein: CASSYTAGRDSPLHF.

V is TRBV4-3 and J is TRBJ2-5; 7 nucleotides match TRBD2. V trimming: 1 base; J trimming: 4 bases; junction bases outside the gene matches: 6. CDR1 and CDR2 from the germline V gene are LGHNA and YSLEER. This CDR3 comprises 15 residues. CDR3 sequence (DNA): TGCGCCAGCAGCCAAGTACTAGCGCGGTTAGAGACCCAGTACTTC. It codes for CASSQVLARLETQYF.

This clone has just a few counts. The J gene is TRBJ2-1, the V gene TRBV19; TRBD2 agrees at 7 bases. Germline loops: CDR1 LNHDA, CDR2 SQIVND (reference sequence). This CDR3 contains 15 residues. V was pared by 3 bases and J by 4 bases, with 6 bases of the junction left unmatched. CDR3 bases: TGTGCCAGTAGTATCTCACTAGCGATTTACAATGAGCAGTTCTTC. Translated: CASSISLAIYNEQFF.

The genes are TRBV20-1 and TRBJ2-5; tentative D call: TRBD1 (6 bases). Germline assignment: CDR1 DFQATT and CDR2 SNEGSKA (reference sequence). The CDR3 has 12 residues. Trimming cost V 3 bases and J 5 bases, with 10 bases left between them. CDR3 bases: TGCAGTGCTAGTAGTCAGGGGGAGACCCAGTACTTC. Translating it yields CSASSQGETQYF.

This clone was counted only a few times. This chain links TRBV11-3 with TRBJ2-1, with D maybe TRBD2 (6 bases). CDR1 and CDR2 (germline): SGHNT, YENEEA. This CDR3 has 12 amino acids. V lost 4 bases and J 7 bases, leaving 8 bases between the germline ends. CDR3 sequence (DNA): TGTGCCAGCAGCTCAAGCGGGAATGAGCAGTTCTTC. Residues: CASSSSGNEQFF. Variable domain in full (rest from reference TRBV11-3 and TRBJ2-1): EAGVVQSPRYKIIEKKQPVAFWCNPISGHNTLYWYLQNLGQGPELLIRYENEEAVDDSQLPKDRFSAERLKGVDSTLKIQPAELGDSAVYLCASSSSGNEQFFGPGTRLTVL.

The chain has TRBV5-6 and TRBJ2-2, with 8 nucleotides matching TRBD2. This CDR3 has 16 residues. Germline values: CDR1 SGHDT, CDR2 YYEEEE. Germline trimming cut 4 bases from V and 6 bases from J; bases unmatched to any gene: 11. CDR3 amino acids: CASSIGLAGGPGELFF. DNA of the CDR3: TGTGCCAGCAGCATTGGCTTGGCGGGAGGACCCGGGGAGCTGTTTTTT. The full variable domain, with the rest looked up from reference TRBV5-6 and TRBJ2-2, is DAGVTQSPTHLIKTRGQQVTLRCSPKSGHDTVSWYQQALGQGPQFIFQYYEEEERQRGNFPDRFSGHQFPNYSSELNVNALLLGDSALYLCASSIGLAGGPGELFFGEGSRLTVL.

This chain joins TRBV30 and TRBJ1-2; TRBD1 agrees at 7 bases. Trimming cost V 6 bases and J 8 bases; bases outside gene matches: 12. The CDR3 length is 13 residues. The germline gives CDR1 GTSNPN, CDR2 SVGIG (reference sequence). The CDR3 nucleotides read TGTGCCTGTTACCGGGACAGACCCTTCGGCTACACCTTC. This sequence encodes CACYRDRPFGYTF.

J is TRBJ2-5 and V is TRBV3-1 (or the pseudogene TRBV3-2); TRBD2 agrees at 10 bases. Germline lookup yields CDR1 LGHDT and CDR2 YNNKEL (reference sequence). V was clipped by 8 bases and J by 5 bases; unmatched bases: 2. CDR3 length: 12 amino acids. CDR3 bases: TGTGCCAGCCGGACTAGCGGTGAGACCCAGTACTTC. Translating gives CASRTSGETQYF.

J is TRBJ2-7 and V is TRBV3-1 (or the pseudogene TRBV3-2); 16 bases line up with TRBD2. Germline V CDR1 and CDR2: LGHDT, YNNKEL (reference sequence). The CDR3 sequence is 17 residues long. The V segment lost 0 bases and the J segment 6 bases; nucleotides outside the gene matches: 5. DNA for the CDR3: TGTGCCAGCAGCCAAGATAAGGGACTAGCGGGAGGGCTCGAGCAGTACTTC. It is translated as CASSQDKGLAGGLEQYF.

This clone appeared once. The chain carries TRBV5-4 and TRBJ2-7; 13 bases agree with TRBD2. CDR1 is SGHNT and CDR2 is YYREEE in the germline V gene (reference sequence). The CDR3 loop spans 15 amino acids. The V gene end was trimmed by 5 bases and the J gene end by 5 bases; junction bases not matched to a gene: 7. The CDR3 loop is CASRYGLAGEDEQYF. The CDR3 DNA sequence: TGTGCCAGCAGATACGGACTAGCGGGAGAGGACGAGCAGTACTTC. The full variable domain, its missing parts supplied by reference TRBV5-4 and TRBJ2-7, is ETGVTQSPTHLIKTRGQQVTLRCSSQSGHNTVSWYQQALGQGPQFIFQYYREEENGRGNFPPRFSGLQFPNYSSELNVNALELDDSALYLCASRYGLAGEDEQYFGPGTRLTVT.

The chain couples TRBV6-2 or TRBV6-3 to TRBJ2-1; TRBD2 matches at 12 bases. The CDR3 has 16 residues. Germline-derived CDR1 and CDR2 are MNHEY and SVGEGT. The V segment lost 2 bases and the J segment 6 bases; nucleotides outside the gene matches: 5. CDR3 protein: CASSYGLAGGPNEQFF. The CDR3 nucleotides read TGTGCCAGCAGTTACGGGCTAGCGGGAGGGCCCAATGAGCAGTTCTTC.

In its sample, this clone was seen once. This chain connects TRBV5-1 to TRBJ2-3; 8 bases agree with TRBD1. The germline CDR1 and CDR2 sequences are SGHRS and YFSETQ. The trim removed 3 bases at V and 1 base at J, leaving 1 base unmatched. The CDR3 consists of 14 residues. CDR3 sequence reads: CASSSTGGTDTQYF. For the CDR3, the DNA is TGCGCCAGCAGCTCGACAGGGGGCACAGATACGCAGTATTTT.

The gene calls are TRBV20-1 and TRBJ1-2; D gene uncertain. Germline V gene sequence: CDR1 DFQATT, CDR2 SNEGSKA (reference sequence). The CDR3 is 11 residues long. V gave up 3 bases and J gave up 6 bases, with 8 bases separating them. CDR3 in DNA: TGCAGTGCTAGCCCCGGGAATGGCTACACCTTC. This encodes CSASPGNGYTF.

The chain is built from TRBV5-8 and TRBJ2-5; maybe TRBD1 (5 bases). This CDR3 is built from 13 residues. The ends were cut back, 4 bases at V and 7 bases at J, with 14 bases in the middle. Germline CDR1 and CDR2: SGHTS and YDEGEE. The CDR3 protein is CASSPRQSGTQYF. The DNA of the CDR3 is TGTGCCAGCAGCCCCCGACAGTCCGGGACCCAGTACTTC.

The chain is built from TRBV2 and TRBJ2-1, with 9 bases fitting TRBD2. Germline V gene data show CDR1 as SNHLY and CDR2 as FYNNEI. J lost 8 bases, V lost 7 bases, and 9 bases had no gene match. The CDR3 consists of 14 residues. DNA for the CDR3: TGTGCCAGCAACTTGGCGGGAGGGCCGGATGAGCAGTTCTTC. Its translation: CASNLAGGPDEQFF.

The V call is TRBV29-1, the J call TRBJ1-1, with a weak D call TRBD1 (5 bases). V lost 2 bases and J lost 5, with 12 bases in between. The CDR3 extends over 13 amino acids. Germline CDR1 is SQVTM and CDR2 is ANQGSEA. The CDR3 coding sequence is TGCAGCGTTGAAAGGGGTAGGGGAACTGAAGCTTTCTTT. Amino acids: CSVERGRGTEAFF.

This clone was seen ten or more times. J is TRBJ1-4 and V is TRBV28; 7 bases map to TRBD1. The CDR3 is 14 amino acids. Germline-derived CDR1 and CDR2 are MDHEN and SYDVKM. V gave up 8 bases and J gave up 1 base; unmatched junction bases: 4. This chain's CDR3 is CASRDSITNEKLFF. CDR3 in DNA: TGTGCCAGCCGGGACAGCATAACTAATGAAAAACTGTTTTTT. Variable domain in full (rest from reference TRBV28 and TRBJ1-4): DVKVTQSSRYLVKRTGEKVFLECVQDMDHENMFWYRQDPGLGLRLIYFSYDVKMKEKGDIPEGYSVSREKKERFSLILESASTNQTSMYLCASRDSITNEKLFFGSGTQLSVL.

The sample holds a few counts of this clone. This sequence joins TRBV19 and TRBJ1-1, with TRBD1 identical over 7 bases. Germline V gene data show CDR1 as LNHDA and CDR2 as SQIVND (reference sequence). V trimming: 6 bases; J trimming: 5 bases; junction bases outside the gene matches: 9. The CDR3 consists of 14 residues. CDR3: CASSRLTGRTEAFF. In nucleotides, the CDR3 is TGTGCCAGTAGCAGATTGACAGGGAGGACTGAAGCTTTCTTT.

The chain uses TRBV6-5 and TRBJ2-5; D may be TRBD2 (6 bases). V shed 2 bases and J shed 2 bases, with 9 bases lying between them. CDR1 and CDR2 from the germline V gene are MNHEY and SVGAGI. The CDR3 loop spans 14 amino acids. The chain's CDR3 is CASSYGRLQETQYF. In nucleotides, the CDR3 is TGTGCCAGCAGTTACGGGAGGCTACAAGAGACCCAGTACTTC.

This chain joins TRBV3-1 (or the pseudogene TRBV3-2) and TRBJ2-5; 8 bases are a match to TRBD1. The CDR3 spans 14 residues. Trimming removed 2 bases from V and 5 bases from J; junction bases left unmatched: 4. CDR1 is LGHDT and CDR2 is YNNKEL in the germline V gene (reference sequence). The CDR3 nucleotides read TGTGCCAGCAGCCAACAGGGGGCCAGGGAGACCCAGTACTTC. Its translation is CASSQQGARETQYF.